This entry lists 23 T cell receptor beta chains sequenced from one sample in a study of T-cell reconstitution after alpha-beta-depleted transplantation in children. Broader study findings: It was newly produced T cells that mostly accounted for T-cell counts and diversity one year after transplant.

These TCRs are of unknown antigen specificity. Preparation of the TCRbeta library used unique molecular identifiers. One entry per CDR3 protein results from TCRdb running MiXCR on the PCR reads. The data show hundreds of thousands of distinct CDR3 sequences, roughly 7.8% seen once. The sample here was peripheral blood, taken 360 days after TCRalphabeta/CD19-depleted stem cell transplant. The receptors come from a female patient aged 2-15 years who had a stem cell transplant for Fanconi anemia, so the T cells may come from the graft donor.

This clonotype was detected many times. V usage is TRBV6-5 and J usage is TRBJ2-1; no definite D call. From germline, CDR1 is MNHEY and CDR2 SVGAGI. This CDR3 comprises 13 residues. V lost 5 bases and J lost 7, with 12 bases in between. The CDR3, as DNA: TGTGCCAGCAGTCGACACGGCTCGAATGAGCAGTTCTTC. This gives the protein CASSRHGSNEQFF.

This clonotype has a count of ten or more. The rearrangement uses TRBV29-1 and TRBJ2-7; TRBD1 agrees at 7 bases. Germline loops: CDR1 SQVTM, CDR2 ANQGSEA. The CDR3 is 16 residues long. Trimming cost V 1 base and J 2 bases; bases outside gene matches: 11. CDR3 in DNA: TGCAGCGTTGAAGGTCTAGACAGGGATCGGACCTACGAGCAGTACTTC. As protein: CSVEGLDRDRTYEQYF.

In its sample, this clonotype was seen many times. V and J are TRBV9 and TRBJ2-7, with D possibly being TRBD2 (5 bases). The CDR3 runs 11 residues. V lost 5 bases and J 3 bases, leaving 6 bases between the germline ends. Looked up from germline, CDR1 is SGDLS and CDR2 is YYNGEE. DNA of the CDR3: TGTGCCAGCAGTCGGGGCTACGAGCAGTACTTC. Translated, it gives CASSRGYEQYF.

Comments on this clonotype: It may be a read error: a sequence one base away is much more abundant. V usage is TRBV5-1 and J usage is TRBJ1-1, with 7 bases identical to TRBD1. CDR3 length: 13 residues. V lost 4 bases and J lost 5; bases outside the gene matches: 5. The germline CDR1 and CDR2 sequences are SGHRS and YFSETQ. The CDR3 is CASSPGQLTEAFF. The CDR3 region has the DNA TGCGCCAGCAGCCCGGGACAGTTAACTGAAGCTTTCTTT.

The sample holds many counts of this clonotype. The rearrangement links TRBV6-6 to TRBJ2-3; D uncertain. CDR1 and CDR2 from the germline V gene are MNHNY and SVGAGI (reference sequence). The CDR3 covers 12 residues. The V and J ends lost 0 bases and 6 bases respectively, with 4 bases between them. The CDR3 protein is CASSYSQDTQYF. The CDR3 DNA is TGTGCCAGCAGTTACTCCCAGGATACGCAGTATTTT.

In this sample, this clonotype turned up many times. The chain has TRBV6-2 or TRBV6-3 and TRBJ2-2; D might be TRBD2 (5 bases). Trimming pared 3 bases from V and 4 bases from J, leaving 9 bases between. Germline V lookup: CDR1 MNHEY, CDR2 SVGEGT. The CDR3 has 14 residues. The CDR3 DNA follows: TGTGCCAGCAGTTATCGAGGAGGCACCGGGGAGCTGTTTTTT. Encoded protein: CASSYRGGTGELFF.

This clonotype showed up just a few times. V is TRBV12-3 or TRBV12-4 and J is TRBJ1-2; D is possibly TRBD1 (5 bases). The CDR3 is 14 amino acids. V shed 1 base and J shed 7 bases, with 13 bases lying between them. The CDR3 nucleotides are TGTGCCAGCAGTTTAGTCGGGGGAGCGGGTGGCTACACCTTC. Translated: CASSLVGGAGGYTF.

This clonotype was counted ten times or more. The chain carries TRBV12-3 or TRBV12-4 and TRBJ1-5; TRBD1 is a possible D gene (6 bases). CDR3 length equals 17 residues. Trimming left V 3 bases short and J 0 bases short, with 15 bases between. Written as DNA, the CDR3 is TGTGCCAGCAGTTTTAGGGGGTTAATAGTTAGCAATCAGCCCCAGCATTTT. Residues: CASSFRGLIVSNQPQHF.

This clonotype came up many times. The chain carries TRBV7-8 and TRBJ2-5; D unresolved. Deletions cut 6 bases from V and 2 bases from J, with 4 bases between. The germline V gene has CDR1 SGHVS and CDR2 FQNEAQ. The CDR3 is 11 amino acids. The CDR3 reads CASRGQETQYF. The CDR3 DNA is TGTGCCAGCAGGGGACAAGAGACCCAGTACTTC.

This clonotype was counted many times. This rearrangement joins TRBV20-1 to TRBJ2-5, with TRBD1 as a possible D gene (6 bases). This CDR3 is built from 14 residues. V was cut by 1 base and J by 0 bases, with 9 bases left in between. From germline, CDR1 is DFQATT and CDR2 SNEGSKA (reference sequence). The CDR3 DNA sequence: TGCAGTGCTAGAGTGGGGGCGTACCAAGAGACCCAGTACTTC. Translating gives CSARVGAYQETQYF.

This clonotype was picked up many times. This chain uses TRBV25-1 with TRBJ2-1; the match to TRBD1 covers 8 bases. Trimming cost V 3 bases and J 7 bases; bases outside gene matches: 8. CDR3 size: 15 residues. Germline loops: CDR1 MGHDK, CDR2 SYGVNS. DNA of the CDR3: TGTGCCAGCAGTGACCAGGACAGGGTTGCAAATGAGCAGTTCTTC. Protein: CASSDQDRVANEQFF.

The rearrangement uses TRBV7-8 and TRBJ1-4, with 9 bases identical to TRBD1. Germline V gives CDR1 SGHVS, CDR2 FQNEAQ. The CDR3 runs 15 residues. The ends lost 5 bases at V and 7 bases at J; junction bases unmatched: 8. Here the CDR3 DNA reads TGTGCCAGCAGCGTAGACCCGGGACAGGGTGAAAAACTGTTTTTT. It codes for CASSVDPGQGEKLFF.

The V gene is TRBV6-5, the J gene TRBJ1-2, with D uncertain. The CDR3 is 16 amino acids. Trimming left V 0 bases short and J 6 bases short, with 17 bases between. CDR1 is MNHEY, CDR2 SVGAGI, per germline. The CDR3: CASSYSKRGYGDGYTF. CDR3 sequence (DNA): TGTGCCAGCAGTTACTCGAAACGCGGGTATGGCGATGGCTACACCTTC.

In its sample, this clonotype was seen a few times. The gene calls are TRBV24-1 and TRBJ2-5; D remains ambiguous. Trimming took 4 bases from V and 1 from J, leaving 6 bases between them. Germline V CDR1 and CDR2: KGHDR, SFDVKD. CDR3 length: 13 amino acids. CDR3: CATSETAQETQYF. CDR3 nucleotides: TGTGCCACCAGTGAGACGGCCCAAGAGACCCAGTACTTC.

In this sample, this clonotype turned up many times. The chain has TRBV20-1 and TRBJ2-4; maybe TRBD1 (5 bases). The V end was cut by 3 bases, the J end by 2 bases, with 14 bases between. The germline V gene encodes CDR1 DFQATT and CDR2 SNEGSKA (reference sequence). CDR3 length: 15 residues. The CDR3 DNA is TGCAGTGCTAGTGATCCTACAGGTCCCAAAAACATTCAGTACTTC. Encoded protein: CSASDPTGPKNIQYF.

This clonotype has at least ten counts. The rearrangement joins TRBV6-1 to TRBJ2-5, with 11 nucleotides matching TRBD1. The V and J ends lost 10 bases and 4 bases, in that order; junction bases with no gene match: 8. The CDR3 runs 14 residues. CDR1 and CDR2 (germline): MNHNS, SASEGT. The CDR3 bases are TGTGCCATTGGACAGGGGGCGCGGGCAGAGACCCAGTACTTC. Encoded protein: CAIGQGARAETQYF.

This rearrangement joins TRBV28 to TRBJ1-4, with 7 bases matching TRBD1. V gave up 4 bases and J gave up 5 bases; unmatched junction bases: 7. The CDR3 runs to 15 residues. Germline values: CDR1 MDHEN, CDR2 SYDVKM. The DNA for the CDR3 is TGTGCCAGCAGTTCCCGGGACAGCCGAAATGAAAAACTGTTTTTT. Its protein product is CASSSRDSRNEKLFF.

This clonotype was detected many times. The V and J genes are TRBV5-1 and TRBJ2-7, with 7 nucleotides matching TRBD1. Germline V gene data show CDR1 as SGHRS and CDR2 as YFSETQ. This CDR3 has 16 amino acids. V gave up 0 bases and J gave up 3 bases; unmatched junction bases: 9. CDR3 coding DNA: TGCGCCAGCAGCTTGGTCGACGGCCCAGGGGGCTACGAGCAGTACTTC. Its protein product is CASSLVDGPGGYEQYF.

This clonotype was found a few times. The J gene is TRBJ1-2, the V gene TRBV5-1; D gene unclear. The CDR3 has 13 amino acids. V lost 2 bases to trimming and J lost 4 bases, with 9 bases between them. Germline V lookup: CDR1 SGHRS, CDR2 YFSETQ. CDR3 protein: CASSFSPPYGYTF. CDR3 sequence (DNA): TGCGCCAGCAGCTTTTCCCCTCCCTATGGCTACACCTTC.

This clonotype has a handful of counts. V is TRBV6-5 and J is TRBJ2-5, with TRBD2 matching 12 bases. Trimming at V came to 6 bases and at J to 7 bases, leaving 12 bases not matched to a gene. The germline V gene has CDR1 MNHEY and CDR2 SVGAGI. The CDR3 spans 16 residues. As DNA, the CDR3 is TGTGCCAGCAGGCCAACTAGCGGGGGGCCGTGGGGGACCCAGTACTTC. Translated, it gives CASRPTSGGPWGTQYF.

V usage is TRBV20-1 and J usage is TRBJ1-3, with D maybe TRBD1 (5 bases). Deletions cut 6 bases from V and 5 bases from J, with 14 bases between. Germline V gene data show CDR1 as DFQATT and CDR2 as SNEGSKA (reference sequence). The CDR3 sequence is 13 residues long. The CDR3 loop is CSAPGISRNTIYF. The CDR3 DNA follows: TGCAGTGCACCAGGGATTAGTCGAAACACCATATATTTT.

This clonotype was counted at least ten times. This chain uses TRBV29-1 with TRBJ1-1; D perhaps matches TRBD1 (5 bases). CDR1 is SQVTM and CDR2 is ANQGSEA in the germline V gene. V lost 5 bases and J 0 bases, leaving 13 bases between the germline ends. This CDR3 has 14 residues. CDR3 bases: TGCAGCGTTCACGAGGGGCATTTGAACACTGAAGCTTTCTTT. It yields the protein CSVHEGHLNTEAFF.

The chain employs TRBV4-3 and TRBJ1-2, with D possibly being TRBD1 (6 bases). The germline V and J ends were trimmed by 0 bases and 13 bases, with 15 bases remaining between them. Per germline, CDR1 LGHNA and CDR2 YSLEER. The CDR3 length is 13 residues. The CDR3 DNA reads TGCGCCAGCAGCCAAGATAGGGGGAGGGAACTCACCTTC. Residues: CASSQDRGRELTF.